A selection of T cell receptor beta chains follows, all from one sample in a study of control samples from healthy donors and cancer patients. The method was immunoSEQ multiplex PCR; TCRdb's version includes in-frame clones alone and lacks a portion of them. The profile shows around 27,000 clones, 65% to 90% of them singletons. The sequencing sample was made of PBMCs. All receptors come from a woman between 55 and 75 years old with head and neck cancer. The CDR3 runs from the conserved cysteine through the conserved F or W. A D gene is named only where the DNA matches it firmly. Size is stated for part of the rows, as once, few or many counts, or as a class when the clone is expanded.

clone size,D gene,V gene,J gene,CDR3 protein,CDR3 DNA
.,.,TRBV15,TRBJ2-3,CATSRDRSFASALTDTQYF,TGTGCCACCAGCAGAGATCGGTCATTCGCGTCGGCCCTCACAGATACGCAGTATTTT
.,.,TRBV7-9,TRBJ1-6,CASSSRGTSYNSPLHF,TGTGCCAGCAGCTCTCGAGGGACGTCCTATAATTCACCCCTCCACTTT
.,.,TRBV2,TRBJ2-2,CASSPGLANTGELFF,TGTGCCAGCAGTCCGGGACTCGCGAACACCGGGGAGCTGTTTTTT
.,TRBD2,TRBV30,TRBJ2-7,CACRRRGSYEQYF,TGTGCCTGCCGTAGGCGGGGGTCCTACGAGCAGTACTTC
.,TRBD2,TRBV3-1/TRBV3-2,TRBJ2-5,CASSHRLAGETQYF,TGTGCCAGCAGCCACCGACTAGCGGGAGAGACCCAGTACTTC
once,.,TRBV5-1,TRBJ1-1,CASSLAETNTEAFF,TGCGCCAGCAGCTTGGCAGAAACAAACACTGAAGCTTTCTTT
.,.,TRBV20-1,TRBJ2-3,CSASGQSTDTQYF,TGCAGTGCTAGTGGTCAGTCCACAGATACGCAGTATTTT
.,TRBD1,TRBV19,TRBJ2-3,CASLGQGRRTDTQYF,TGTGCCAGCCTTGGACAGGGGAGGCGCACAGATACGCAGTATTTT
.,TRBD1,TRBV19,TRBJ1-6,CASTIRDSNSPLHF,TGTGCCAGTACAATCCGGGACAGCAATTCACCCCTCCACTTT
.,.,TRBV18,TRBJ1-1,CASSPTTENTEAFF,TGTGCCAGCTCACCAACGACAGAGAACACTGAAGCTTTCTTT
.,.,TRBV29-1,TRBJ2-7,CSVEGSSASSYEQYF,TGCAGCGTTGAAGGGTCGAGCGCGAGCTCCTACGAGCAGTACTTC
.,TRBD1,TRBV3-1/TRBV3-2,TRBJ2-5,CASSQSQGVMSTQYF,TGTGCCAGCAGCCAATCACAGGGGGTTATGTCGACCCAGTACTTC
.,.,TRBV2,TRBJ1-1,CASTPRGRTEAFF,TGTGCCAGCACCCCGAGGGGGAGGACTGAAGCTTTCTTT
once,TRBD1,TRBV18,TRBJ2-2,CASSGQARPGELFF,TGTGCCAGCTCCGGACAGGCCCGACCCGGGGAGCTGTTTTTT
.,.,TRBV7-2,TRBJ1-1,CASKIGEINTEAFF,TGTGCCAGCAAGATAGGAGAAATAAACACTGAAGCTTTCTTT
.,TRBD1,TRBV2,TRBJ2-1,CASSERQGGEQFF,TGTGCCAGCAGTGAAAGACAGGGGGGTGAGCAGTTCTTC
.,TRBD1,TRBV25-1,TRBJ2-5,CASSERTGLQETQYF,TGTGCCAGCAGTGAACGGACAGGACTCCAGGAGACCCAGTACTTC
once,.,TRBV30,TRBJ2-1,CAWSLYNEQFF,TGTGCCTGGAGCCTTTACAATGAGCAGTTCTTC
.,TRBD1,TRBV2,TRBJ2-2,CASSRDSYTGELFF,TGTGCCAGCAGTAGGGACAGTTACACCGGGGAGCTGTTTTTT
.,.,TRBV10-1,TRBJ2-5,CASSDRQLQETQYF,TGCGCCAGCAGTGACAGACAGCTGCAAGAGACCCAGTACTTC
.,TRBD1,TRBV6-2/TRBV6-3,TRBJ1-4,CASSRRRDSAEKLFF,TGTGCCAGCAGTCGACGCCGGGACAGTGCTGAAAAACTGTTTTTT
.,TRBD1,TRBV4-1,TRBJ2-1,CASSQFGTDNEQFF,TGCGCCAGCAGCCAGTTTGGGACAGACAATGAGCAGTTCTTC
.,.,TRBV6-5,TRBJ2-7,CASSYTDDRTYEQYF,TGTGCCAGCAGTTACACCGACGACAGGACCTACGAGCAGTACTTC
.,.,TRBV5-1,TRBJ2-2,CASSLTLSSDTGELFF,TGCGCCAGCAGCTTGACCCTATCATCGGACACCGGGGAGCTGTTTTTT
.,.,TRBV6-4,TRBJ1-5,CASSDCLLDGYSNQPQHF,TGTGCCAGCAGTGACTGCTTACTGGACGGATATAGCAATCAGCCCCAGCATTTT
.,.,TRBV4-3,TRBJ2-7,CASSQGRGFYEQYF,TGCGCCAGCAGCCAAGGGAGAGGGTTCTACGAGCAGTACTTC
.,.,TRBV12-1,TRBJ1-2,CASSFGRSAGINYGYTF,TGTGCCAGCAGCTTTGGGAGGTCGGCAGGGATTAACTATGGCTACACCTTC
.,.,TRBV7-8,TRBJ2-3,CASSLIEVEDTQYF,TGTGCCAGCAGCTTAATAGAGGTGGAAGATACGCAGTATTTT
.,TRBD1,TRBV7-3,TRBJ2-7,CASAETGPYEQYF,TGTGCCAGCGCGGAGACAGGGCCCTACGAGCAGTACTTC
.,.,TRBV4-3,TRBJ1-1,CASSYRGQAFF,TGCGCCAGCAGCTATCGGGGGCAAGCTTTCTTT
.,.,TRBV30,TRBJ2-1,CAWKGLDEQFF,TGTGCCTGGAAAGGGTTGGATGAGCAGTTCTTC
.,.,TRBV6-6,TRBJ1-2,CASSYMAPGEAGYTF,TGTGCCAGCAGCTATATGGCCCCGGGGGAGGCTGGCTACACCTTC
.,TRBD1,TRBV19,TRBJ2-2,CASSIGQGIPGELFF,TGTGCCAGTAGTATAGGACAGGGAATCCCCGGGGAGCTGTTTTTT
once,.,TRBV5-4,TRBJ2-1,CASSLFSSRLDNEQFF,TGTGCCAGCAGCTTGTTCTCAAGTCGACTAGACAATGAGCAGTTCTTC
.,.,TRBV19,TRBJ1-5,CASSLGHNQPQHF,TGTGCCAGTAGTTTAGGGCATAATCAGCCCCAGCATTTT
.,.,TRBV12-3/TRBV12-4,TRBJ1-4,CASSSGWGEKLFF,TGTGCCAGCAGTTCAGGGTGGGGTGAAAAACTGTTTTTT
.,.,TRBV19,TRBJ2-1,CASSIRYRDNEQFF,TGTGCCAGTAGTATAAGGTACAGGGATAATGAGCAGTTCTTC
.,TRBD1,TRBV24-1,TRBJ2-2,CATSDPGTGLTGELFF,TGTGCCACCAGTGATCCGGGGACAGGGCTCACCGGGGAGCTGTTTTTT
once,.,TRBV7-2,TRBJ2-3,CASRSPGEESDTQYF,TGTGCCAGCAGATCCCCGGGGGAGGAATCAGATACGCAGTATTTT
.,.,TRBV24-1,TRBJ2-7,CATSDPNDEQYF,TGTGCCACCAGTGATCCTAACGACGAGCAGTACTTC
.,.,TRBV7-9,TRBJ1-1,CASSGRVQAFF,TGTGCCAGCAGCGGTCGAGTTCAAGCTTTCTTT
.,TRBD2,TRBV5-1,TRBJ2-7,CASSNGLAGPAGEQYF,TGCGCCAGCAGCAACGGACTAGCGGGGCCCGCCGGAGAGCAGTACTTC
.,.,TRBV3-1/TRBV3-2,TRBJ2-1,CASSVLDYNEQFF,TGTGCCAGCAGCGTACTAGACTACAATGAGCAGTTCTTC
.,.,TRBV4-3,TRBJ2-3,CASSQDARGYGTDTQYF,TGCGCCAGCAGCCAAGATGCACGGGGGTACGGCACAGATACGCAGTATTTT
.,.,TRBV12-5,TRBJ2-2,CASGLVTVNTGELFF,TGTGCTAGTGGTTTGGTAACGGTAAACACCGGGGAGCTGTTTTTT
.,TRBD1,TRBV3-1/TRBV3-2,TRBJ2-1,CASSPRTGREQFF,TGTGCCAGCAGCCCCCGGACAGGGCGAGAGCAGTTCTTC
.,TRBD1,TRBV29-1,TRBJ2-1,CSAPGTGTHNEQFF,TGCAGCGCCCCCGGGACAGGGACCCACAATGAGCAGTTCTTC
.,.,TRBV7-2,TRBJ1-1,CASSLGGGGTEAFF,TGTGCCAGCAGCTTAGGGGGTGGGGGAACTGAAGCTTTCTTT
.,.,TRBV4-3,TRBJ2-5,CASSQGAGRQETQYF,TGCGCCAGCAGCCAAGGTGCAGGGCGGCAAGAGACCCAGTACTTC
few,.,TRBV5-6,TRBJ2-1,CASSTQAASSYNEQFF,TGTGCCAGCAGCACCCAAGCGGCCAGCTCCTACAATGAGCAGTTCTTC
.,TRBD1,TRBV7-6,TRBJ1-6,CASSRQGSYNSPLHF,TGTGCCAGCAGCCGACAGGGGTCCTATAATTCACCCCTCCACTTT
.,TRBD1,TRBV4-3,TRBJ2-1,CASSRAGQGSYNEQFF,TGCGCCAGCAGCCGGGCGGGACAGGGGTCCTACAATGAGCAGTTCTTC
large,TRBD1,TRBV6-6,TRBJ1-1,CASSATGANTEAFF,TGTGCCAGCAGCGCGACAGGGGCGAACACTGAAGCTTTCTTT
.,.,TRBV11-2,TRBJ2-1,CASSPSLEQFF,TGTGCCAGCAGCCCAAGCCTGGAGCAGTTCTTC